The 16 T cell receptor beta chains presented below share a single source sample, sequenced in a study of blood T cells in healthy people across ages. Next came a second PCR, run for about 7 to 12 cycles, which used a sample-barcoded 5' primer along with a J-beta primer mix. Via MiXCR, TCRdb re-called the 5' RACE reads, giving one row per CDR3 protein. The sample holds roughly 1,300,000 distinct CDR3 sequences, roughly 60% seen once. Sequencing was done on a sample of blood. All receptors come from a man in his late teens or twenties in good health.

CDR3 DNA sequence: TGTGCCAGCAGCCGTCAACTAGCGGGAGGCTCTGGGGCCAACGTCCTGACTTTC. Translation gives CASSRQLAGGSGANVLTF. The V gene is TRBV7-2, the J gene TRBJ2-6, with 12 bases matching TRBD2. CDR1 and CDR2 (germline): SGHTA, FQGNSA. The CDR3 has 18 amino acids. Trimming cost V 5 bases and J 0 bases; bases outside gene matches: 5.

This clonotype was counted only a few times. The CDR3 DNA follows: TGTGCCAGTGCCTCCCCTGGCTACGAGCAGTACTTC. It specifies CASASPGYEQYF. The genes are TRBV19 and TRBJ2-7, with D uncertain. Deletions cut 8 bases from V and 3 bases from J, with 11 bases between. CDR3 size: 12 residues. Germline CDR1 reads LNHDA; CDR2 reads SQIVND (reference sequence).

This clonotype has just a few counts. The chain joins TRBV7-2 to TRBJ1-6; D possibly corresponds to TRBD1 (6 bases). Germline V gives CDR1 SGHTA, CDR2 FQGNSA. V was clipped by 3 bases and J by 9 bases, with 15 bases between them. The CDR3 consists of 15 residues. CDR3 sequence (DNA): TGTGCCAGCAGCTTGCGGGGGCCCGTTGGTTCACCCCTCCACTTT. Protein product: CASSLRGPVGSPLHF.

In nucleotides, the CDR3 is TGCAGTGCTATCGCTGCGACAGGGAACAATGAGCAGTTCTTC. It codes for CSAIAATGNNEQFF. V and J are TRBV20-1 and TRBJ2-1; 7 bases line up with TRBD1. The V gene's germline CDR1 is DFQATT and CDR2 SNEGSKA (reference sequence). The CDR3 contains 14 residues. Trimming took 4 bases from V and 5 from J; bases not matched to a gene: 8.

V and J are TRBV6-2 or TRBV6-3 and TRBJ2-5; D uncertain. Germline V gene lookup returns CDR1 MNHEY and CDR2 SVGEGT. V was cut by 4 bases and J by 2 bases, with 14 bases left in between. The CDR3 runs to 15 residues. CDR3 sequence reads: CASSSQAGAQETQYF. DNA of the CDR3: TGTGCCAGCAGTTCCCAGGCTGGTGCGCAAGAGACCCAGTACTTC.

The chain combines TRBV29-1 with TRBJ2-1; D is perhaps TRBD1 or TRBD2 (6 bases each). The CDR3 length is 14 residues. V lost 5 bases and J lost 2, with 13 bases in between. Germline V gives CDR1 SQVTM, CDR2 ANQGSEA. CDR3 nucleotide sequence: TGCAGCGTTTATCCGGGGGCTCCCTACAATGAGCAGTTCTTC. Amino acid sequence: CSVYPGAPYNEQFF.

This clonotype was observed a few times. V gene TRBV20-1 combines with J gene TRBJ2-1, with 9 bases aligning to TRBD2. V was pared by 5 bases and J by 8 bases, with 13 bases of the junction left unmatched. CDR3 length: 15 amino acids. Germline loops: CDR1 DFQATT, CDR2 SNEGSKA (reference sequence). The CDR3 DNA is TGCAGTGCTGGCGATATAGCGGGAGTGGGAGATGAGCAGTTCTTC. This codes for CSAGDIAGVGDEQFF.

This clonotype was seen more than once but under ten times. The chain uses TRBV6-5 and TRBJ2-3; D is unresolved. Germline loops: CDR1 MNHEY, CDR2 SVGAGI. The CDR3 covers 14 residues. V was shortened by 4 bases and J by 7 bases, with 15 bases between the two germline ends. The CDR3 coding sequence is TGTGCCAGCAGTTCCGATAAGTCGCCCTATACGCAGTATTTT. Amino acid sequence: CASSSDKSPYTQYF.

The chain is built from TRBV25-1 and TRBJ2-5; D remains ambiguous. This CDR3 has 14 residues. Trimming pared 3 bases from V and 5 bases from J, leaving 13 bases between. CDR1 and CDR2 (germline): MGHDK, SYGVNS. The CDR3: CASSDSAYPETQYF. The CDR3 nucleotides read TGTGCCAGCAGTGATTCGGCGTATCCGGAGACCCAGTACTTC.

The rearrangement joins TRBV6-5 to TRBJ2-7; D gene unclear. Germline V CDR1 and CDR2: MNHEY, SVGAGI. Trimming stripped 6 bases from V and 7 bases from J, with 22 bases between. This CDR3 is built from 15 residues. The CDR3 DNA is TGTGCCAGCAGACCCACTCCGAGCTCCTACAATGAGCAGTACTTC. As protein: CASRPTPSSYNEQYF.

J is TRBJ2-2 and V is TRBV28, with D tentatively TRBD2 (5 bases). Germline CDR1 MDHEN, CDR2 SYDVKM. V was trimmed by 1 base and J by 4 bases, leaving 13 bases between them. The CDR3 consists of 16 residues. CDR3 bases: TGTGCCAGCAGTTTATTTCGAGGAGGTGGCACCGGGGAGCTGTTTTTT. Translation: CASSLFRGGGTGELFF.

V is TRBV12-5 and J is TRBJ1-1, with 7 bases identical to TRBD1. J gave up 0 bases and V 6 bases, and 19 bases lay outside the gene matches. In germline, CDR1 is LGHNT, CDR2 FRNRAP. The CDR3 consists of 19 residues. CDR3 coding DNA: TGTGCTAGTGGCCTTGGACAGGCTGGTTTACAGTTTATGAACACTGAAGCTTTCTTT. It codes for CASGLGQAGLQFMNTEAFF.

V and J are TRBV7-2 and TRBJ1-5, with 8 nucleotides matching TRBD1. From germline, CDR1 is SGHTA and CDR2 FQGNSA. With V trimmed by 2 bases and J by 5 bases, 5 bases remained unmatched. This CDR3 comprises 15 residues. The chain's CDR3 is CASSLRTGGHQPQHF. The CDR3 DNA is TGTGCCAGCAGCTTAAGAACAGGGGGTCATCAGCCCCAGCATTTT.

The chain is built from TRBV20-1 and TRBJ2-5; TRBD2 is a possible D gene (5 bases). V lost 6 bases and J lost 11, with 25 bases in between. Germline-derived CDR1 and CDR2 are DFQATT and SNEGSKA (reference sequence). The CDR3 covers 14 residues. Written as DNA, the CDR3 is TGCAGTGCCACCATGGGAGTCTCGGGCAATGAGCAGTACTTC. Its translation: CSATMGVSGNEQYF.

The chain recombines TRBV5-1 with TRBJ2-5, with D perhaps matching TRBD1 (6 bases). From germline, CDR1 is SGHRS and CDR2 YFSETQ. There are 16 residues in the CDR3. Trimming left V 4 bases short and J 4 bases short, with 20 bases between. The CDR3 DNA follows: TGCGCCAGCAGCCACTCCGGGACACCGAGAGGAGAGACCCAGTACTTC. Protein: CASSHSGTPRGETQYF.

This clonotype was observed a handful of times. This sequence joins TRBV20-1 and TRBJ2-7; no reliable D call. Per germline, CDR1 DFQATT and CDR2 SNEGSKA (reference sequence). Trimming left V 4 bases short and J 2 bases short, with 12 bases between. This CDR3 contains 13 residues. This CDR3 reads CSATTRGPYEQYF. The CDR3, as DNA: TGCAGTGCTACTACCAGAGGCCCCTACGAGCAGTACTTC.